This TCR beta chain is drawn from a study of T cell responses to AZD1222 COVID-19 vaccine. General study findings and limits: Following two doses of AZD1222, Spike-specific TCR breadth and depth rose.

Some clones are missing from TCRdb's copy, which holds only in-frame ones; the method was immunoSEQ multiplex PCR. Of around 200,000 clones listed, just under 95% were seen once; the top ten hold 0.95% to 1.3%. A remark on this clone: Its antigen is currently unknown. This CDR3 is also generated by other DNA sequences in the sample.

Sequences were derived from peripheral blood, sampled 28 days after the second dose of the MenACWY control vaccine. The TCR was taken from an adult who received the MenACWY meningococcal vaccine as a control.

The CDR3, as DNA: TGTGCCAGCAGTGAAGCAGGGAACTATGGCTACACCTTC. As protein: CASSEAGNYGYTF. This sequence joins TRBV6-1 and TRBJ1-2; D is unresolved. V was pared by 0 bases and J by 2 bases, with 4 bases between. This CDR3 comprises 13 residues. CDR1 is MNHNS, CDR2 SASEGT, per germline.